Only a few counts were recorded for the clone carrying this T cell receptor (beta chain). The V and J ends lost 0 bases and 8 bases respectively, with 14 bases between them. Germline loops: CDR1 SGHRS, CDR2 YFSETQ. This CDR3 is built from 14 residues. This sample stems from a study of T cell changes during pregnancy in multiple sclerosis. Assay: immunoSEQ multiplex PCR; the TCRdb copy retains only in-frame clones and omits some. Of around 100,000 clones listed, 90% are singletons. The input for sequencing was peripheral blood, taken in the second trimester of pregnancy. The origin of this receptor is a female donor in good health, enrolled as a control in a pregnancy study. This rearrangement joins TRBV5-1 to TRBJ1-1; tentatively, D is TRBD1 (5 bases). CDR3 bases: TGCGCCAGCAGCTTGGGAGACGCAGGGATGGAAGCTTTCTTT. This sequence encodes CASSLGDAGMEAFF.